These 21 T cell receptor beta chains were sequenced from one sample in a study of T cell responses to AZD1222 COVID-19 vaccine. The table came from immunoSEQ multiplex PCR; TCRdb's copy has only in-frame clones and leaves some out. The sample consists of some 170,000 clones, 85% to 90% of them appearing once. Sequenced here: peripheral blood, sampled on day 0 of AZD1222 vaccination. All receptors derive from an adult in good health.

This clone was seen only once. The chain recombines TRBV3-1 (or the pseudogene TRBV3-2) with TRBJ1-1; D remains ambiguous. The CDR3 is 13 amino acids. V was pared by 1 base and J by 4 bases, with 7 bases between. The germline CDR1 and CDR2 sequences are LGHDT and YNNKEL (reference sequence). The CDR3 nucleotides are TGTGCCAGCAGCCAAGCCGACCTCACTGAAGCTTTCTTT. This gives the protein CASSQADLTEAFF.

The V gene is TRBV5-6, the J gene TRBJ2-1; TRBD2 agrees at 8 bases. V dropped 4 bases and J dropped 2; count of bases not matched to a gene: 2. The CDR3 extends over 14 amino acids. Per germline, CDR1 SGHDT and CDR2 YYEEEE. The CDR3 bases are TGTGCCAGCAGCCTGACTAGCGCCTACAATGAGCAGTTCTTC. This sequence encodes CASSLTSAYNEQFF.

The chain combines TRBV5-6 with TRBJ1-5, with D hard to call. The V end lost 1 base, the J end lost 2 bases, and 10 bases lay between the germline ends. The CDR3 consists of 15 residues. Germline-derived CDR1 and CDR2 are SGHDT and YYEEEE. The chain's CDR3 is CASSLRRVGNQPQHF. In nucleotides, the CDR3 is TGTGCCAGCAGCTTGAGAAGGGTTGGCAATCAGCCCCAGCATTTT. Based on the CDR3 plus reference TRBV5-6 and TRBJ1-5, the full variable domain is DAGVTQSPTHLIKTRGQQVTLRCSPKSGHDTVSWYQQALGQGPQFIFQYYEEEERQRGNFPDRFSGHQFPNYSSELNVNALLLGDSALYLCASSLRRVGNQPQHFGDGTRLSIL.

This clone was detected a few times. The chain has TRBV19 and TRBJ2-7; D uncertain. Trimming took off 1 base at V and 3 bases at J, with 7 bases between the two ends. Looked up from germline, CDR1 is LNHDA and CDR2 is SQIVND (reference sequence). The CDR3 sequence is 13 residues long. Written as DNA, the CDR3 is TGTGCCAGTAGTATAGGTACTGGCTACGAGCAGTACTTC. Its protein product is CASSIGTGYEQYF.

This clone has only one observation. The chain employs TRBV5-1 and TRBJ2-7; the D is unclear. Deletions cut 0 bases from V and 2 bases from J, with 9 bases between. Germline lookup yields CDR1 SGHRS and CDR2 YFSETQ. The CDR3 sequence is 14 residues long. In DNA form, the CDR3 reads TGCGCCAGCAGCTTGGATTCCAGCACCTACGAGCAGTACGTC. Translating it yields CASSLDSSTYEQYV.

The CDR3 loop reads CASSYIGYSQPQHF. CDR3 DNA sequence: TGTGCCAGCAGTTACATCGGGTACAGTCAGCCCCAGCATTTT. The rearrangement links TRBV6-5 to TRBJ1-5; D gene uncertain. In germline, CDR1 is MNHEY, CDR2 SVGAGI. Trimming stripped 2 bases from V and 6 bases from J, with 11 bases between. This CDR3 contains 14 residues.

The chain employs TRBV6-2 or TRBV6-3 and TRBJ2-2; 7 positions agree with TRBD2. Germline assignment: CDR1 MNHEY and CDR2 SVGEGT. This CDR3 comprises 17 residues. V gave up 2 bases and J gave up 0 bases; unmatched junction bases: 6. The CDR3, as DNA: TGTGCCAGCAGTTACGGGGGGGTCACCCCGAACACCGGGGAGCTGTTTTTT. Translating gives CASSYGGVTPNTGELFF.

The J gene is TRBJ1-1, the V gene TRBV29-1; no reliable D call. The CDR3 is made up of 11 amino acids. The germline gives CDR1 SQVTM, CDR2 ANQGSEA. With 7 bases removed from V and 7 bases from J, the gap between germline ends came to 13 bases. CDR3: CSGLNEGEAFF. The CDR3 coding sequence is TGCAGCGGGCTGAACGAGGGTGAAGCTTTCTTT.

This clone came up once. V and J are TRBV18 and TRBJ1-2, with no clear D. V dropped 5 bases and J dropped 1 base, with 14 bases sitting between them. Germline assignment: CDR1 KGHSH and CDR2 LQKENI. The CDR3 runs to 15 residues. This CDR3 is CASSSKATDNYGYTF. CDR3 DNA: TGTGCCAGCTCATCGAAAGCAACGGATAACTATGGCTACACCTTC.

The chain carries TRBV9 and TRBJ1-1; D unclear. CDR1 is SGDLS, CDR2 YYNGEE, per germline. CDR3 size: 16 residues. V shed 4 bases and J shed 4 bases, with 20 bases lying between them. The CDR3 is CASSSVSAGPGTEAFF. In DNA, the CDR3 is TGTGCCAGCAGCTCGGTTTCGGCAGGACCGGGCACTGAAGCTTTCTTT.

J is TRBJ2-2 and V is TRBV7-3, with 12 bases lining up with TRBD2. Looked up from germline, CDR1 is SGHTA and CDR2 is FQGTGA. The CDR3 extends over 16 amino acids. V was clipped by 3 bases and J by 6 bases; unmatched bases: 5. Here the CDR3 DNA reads TGTGCCAGCAGCTTTAGCGGACTAGCGGGGTCCGGGGAGCTGTTTTTT. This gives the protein CASSFSGLAGSGELFF.

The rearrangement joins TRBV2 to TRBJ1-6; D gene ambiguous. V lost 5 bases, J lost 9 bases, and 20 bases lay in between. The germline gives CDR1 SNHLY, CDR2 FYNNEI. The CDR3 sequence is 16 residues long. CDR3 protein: CASSSRAAPVSSPLHF. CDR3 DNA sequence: TGTGCCAGCAGTAGTAGAGCGGCCCCCGTTAGTTCACCCCTCCACTTT.

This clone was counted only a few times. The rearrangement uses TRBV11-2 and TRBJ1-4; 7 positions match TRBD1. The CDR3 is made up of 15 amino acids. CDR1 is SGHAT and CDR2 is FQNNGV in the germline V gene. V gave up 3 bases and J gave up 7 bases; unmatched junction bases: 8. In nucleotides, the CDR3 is TGTGCCAGCAGCTTTCCACAGGGGTTCGGTGAAAAACTGTTTTTT. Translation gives CASSFPQGFGEKLFF.

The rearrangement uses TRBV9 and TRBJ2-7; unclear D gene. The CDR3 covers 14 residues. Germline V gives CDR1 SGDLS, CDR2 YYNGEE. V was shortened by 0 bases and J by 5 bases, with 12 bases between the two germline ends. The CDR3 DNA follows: TGTGCCAGCAGCGTAGGAGTCTATGGCAACGAGCAGTACTTC. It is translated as CASSVGVYGNEQYF.

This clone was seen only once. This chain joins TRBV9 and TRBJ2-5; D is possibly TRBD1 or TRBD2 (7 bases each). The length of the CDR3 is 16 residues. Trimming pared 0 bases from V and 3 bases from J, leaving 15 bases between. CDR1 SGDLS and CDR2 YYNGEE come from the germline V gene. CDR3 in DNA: TGTGCCAGCAGCGTAGCGGGGGGACAGAAGGAAGAGACCCAGTACTTC. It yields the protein CASSVAGGQKEETQYF. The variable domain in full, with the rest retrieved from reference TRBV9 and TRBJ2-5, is DSGVTQTPKHLITATGQRVTLRCSPRSGDLSVYWYQQSLDQGLQFLIQYYNGEERAKGNILERFSAQQFPDLHSELNLSSLELGDSALYFCASSVAGGQKEETQYFGPGTRLLVL.

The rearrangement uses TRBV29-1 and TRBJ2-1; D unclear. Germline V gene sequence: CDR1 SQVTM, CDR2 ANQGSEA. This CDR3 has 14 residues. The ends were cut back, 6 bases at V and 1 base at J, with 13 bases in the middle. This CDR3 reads CSVSGRMSYNEQFF. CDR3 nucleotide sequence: TGCAGCGTCTCCGGACGGATGTCCTACAATGAGCAGTTCTTC.

CDR3 sequence reads: CASSPRQDLDEQFF. The DNA of the CDR3 is TGCGCCAGCAGCCCGAGACAGGATTTAGATGAGCAGTTCTTC. V is TRBV10-1 and J is TRBJ2-1; D perhaps matches TRBD1 (6 bases). Germline V gives CDR1 WNHNN, CDR2 SYGVQD (reference sequence). Trimming took off 6 bases at V and 8 bases at J, with 17 bases between the two ends. This CDR3 is built from 14 residues.

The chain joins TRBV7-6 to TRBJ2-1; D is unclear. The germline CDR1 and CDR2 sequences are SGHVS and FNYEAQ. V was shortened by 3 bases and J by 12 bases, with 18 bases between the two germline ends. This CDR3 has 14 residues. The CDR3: CASSFTSLVIRQFF. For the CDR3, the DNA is TGTGCCAGCAGCTTTACCTCGTTGGTGATCCGGCAGTTCTTC.

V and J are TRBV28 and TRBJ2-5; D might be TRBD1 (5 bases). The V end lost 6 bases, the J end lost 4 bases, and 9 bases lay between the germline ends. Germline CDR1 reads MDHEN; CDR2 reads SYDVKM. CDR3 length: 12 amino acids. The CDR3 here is CASSAGLETQYF. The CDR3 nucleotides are TGTGCCAGCAGCGCAGGGCTAGAGACCCAGTACTTC.

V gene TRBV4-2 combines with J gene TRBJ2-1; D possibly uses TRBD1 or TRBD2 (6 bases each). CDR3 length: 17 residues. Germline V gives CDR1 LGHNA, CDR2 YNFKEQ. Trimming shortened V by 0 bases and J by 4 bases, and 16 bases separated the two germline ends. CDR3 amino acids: CASSQDGGGSGYNEQFF. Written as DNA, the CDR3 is TGTGCCAGCAGCCAAGACGGAGGGGGGAGCGGGTACAATGAGCAGTTCTTC.

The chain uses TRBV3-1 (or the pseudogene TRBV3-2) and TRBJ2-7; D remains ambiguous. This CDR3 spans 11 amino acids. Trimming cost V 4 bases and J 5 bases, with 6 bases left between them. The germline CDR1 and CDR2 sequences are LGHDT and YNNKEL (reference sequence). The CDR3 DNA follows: TGTGCCAGCAGCCGAACAGACGAGCAGTACTTC. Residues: CASSRTDEQYF.